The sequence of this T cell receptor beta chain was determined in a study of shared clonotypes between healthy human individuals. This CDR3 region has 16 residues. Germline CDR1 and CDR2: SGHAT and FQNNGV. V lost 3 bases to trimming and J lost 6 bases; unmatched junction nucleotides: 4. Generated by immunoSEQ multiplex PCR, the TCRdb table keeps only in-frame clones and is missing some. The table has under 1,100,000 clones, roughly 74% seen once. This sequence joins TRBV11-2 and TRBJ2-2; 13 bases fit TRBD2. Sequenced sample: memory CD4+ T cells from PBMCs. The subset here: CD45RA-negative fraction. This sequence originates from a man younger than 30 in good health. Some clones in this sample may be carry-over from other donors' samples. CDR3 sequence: CASSFVTSGRPGELFF. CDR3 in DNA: TGTGCCAGCAGCTTCGTGACTAGCGGGAGGCCCGGGGAGCTGTTTTTT.